The sequence of this T cell receptor (beta chain) was determined in a study of shared clonotypes between healthy human individuals. Deep-level assay runs were performed. Profiled with immunoSEQ multiplex PCR; TCRdb holds only in-frame clones, not every one. This sample has more than 550,000 clones; 90% occur once, and the top ten carry 34%. The CDR3 is 15 amino acids. CDR1 and CDR2 from the germline V gene are MDHEN and SYDVKM. The source material was memory CD8+ T cells from PBMCs. The subset denotes: CD45RO+ cells pooled with CCR7-negative TemRA cells. The TCR was taken from a man between 18 and 35 years old in good health. Some clones in this sample may be carry-over from other donors' samples. The V and J genes are TRBV28 and TRBJ2-5; D is unclear. With the DNA end fitting TRBJ2-7 better, the J assignment may be wrong. The CDR3 protein is CATTGPGPSSYEQYF. The CDR3 DNA reads TGTGCCACTACGGGTCCAGGACCTAGCTCCTACGAGCAGTACTTC.